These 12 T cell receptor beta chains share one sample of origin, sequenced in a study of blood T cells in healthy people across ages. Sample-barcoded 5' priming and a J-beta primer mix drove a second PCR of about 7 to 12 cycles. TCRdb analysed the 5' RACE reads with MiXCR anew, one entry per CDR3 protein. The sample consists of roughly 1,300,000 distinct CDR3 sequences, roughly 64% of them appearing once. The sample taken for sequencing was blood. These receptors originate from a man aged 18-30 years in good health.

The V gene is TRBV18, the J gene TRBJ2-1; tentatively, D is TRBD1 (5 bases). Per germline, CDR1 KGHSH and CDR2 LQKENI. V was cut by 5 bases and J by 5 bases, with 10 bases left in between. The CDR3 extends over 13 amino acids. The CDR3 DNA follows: TGTGCCAGCTCAGGTACCAGGGACAATGAGCAGTTCTTC. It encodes CASSGTRDNEQFF.

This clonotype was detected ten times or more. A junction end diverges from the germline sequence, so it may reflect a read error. In DNA form, the CDR3 reads TGTGCCAGCAGCCAGGGACTATCCTACGAGCAGTACTTC. Translated: CASSQGLSYEQYF. The V and J genes are TRBV4-1 and TRBJ2-7, with 7 bases matching TRBD2. This CDR3 has 13 amino acids. Looked up from germline, CDR1 is MGHRA and CDR2 is YSYEKL.

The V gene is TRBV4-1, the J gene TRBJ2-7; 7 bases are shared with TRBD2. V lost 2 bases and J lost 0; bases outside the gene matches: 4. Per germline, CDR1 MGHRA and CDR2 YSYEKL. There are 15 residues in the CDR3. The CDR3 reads CASSQLAESSYEQYF. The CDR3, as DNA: TGCGCCAGCAGCCAACTAGCGGAAAGCTCCTACGAGCAGTACTTC.

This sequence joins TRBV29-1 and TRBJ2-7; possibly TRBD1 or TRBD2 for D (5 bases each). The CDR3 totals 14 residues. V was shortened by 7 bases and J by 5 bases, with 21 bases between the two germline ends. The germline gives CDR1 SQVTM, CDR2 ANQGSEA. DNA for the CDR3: TGCAGCGCTCTTTCTCCAGGGAGTGTCCACGAGCAGTACTTC. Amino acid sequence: CSALSPGSVHEQYF.

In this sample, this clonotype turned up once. The CDR3 bases are TGCGCCAGCAGTCAAGTGGGACAGGGGACCGGGGAGCTGTTTTTT. This translates into CASSQVGQGTGELFF. The chain joins TRBV23-1 to TRBJ2-2; TRBD1 agrees at 10 bases. TRBV23-1 is placed among ORFs of uncertain function. The trim removed 2 bases at V and 5 bases at J, leaving 2 bases unmatched. The CDR3 length is 15 residues.

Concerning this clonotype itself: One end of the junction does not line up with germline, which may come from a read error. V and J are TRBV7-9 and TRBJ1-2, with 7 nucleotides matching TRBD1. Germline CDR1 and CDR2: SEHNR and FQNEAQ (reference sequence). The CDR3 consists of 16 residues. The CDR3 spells CAGSWGQPRDLYGYTF. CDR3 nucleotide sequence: TGTGCCGGCAGCTGGGGACAGCCAAGGGATCTCTATGGCTACACCTTC.

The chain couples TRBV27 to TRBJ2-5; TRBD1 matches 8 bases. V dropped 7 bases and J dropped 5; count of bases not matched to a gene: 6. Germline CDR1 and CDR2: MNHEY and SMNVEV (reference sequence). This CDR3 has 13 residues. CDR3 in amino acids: CASTQGAGETQYF. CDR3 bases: TGTGCCAGCACCCAGGGGGCCGGGGAGACCCAGTACTTC.

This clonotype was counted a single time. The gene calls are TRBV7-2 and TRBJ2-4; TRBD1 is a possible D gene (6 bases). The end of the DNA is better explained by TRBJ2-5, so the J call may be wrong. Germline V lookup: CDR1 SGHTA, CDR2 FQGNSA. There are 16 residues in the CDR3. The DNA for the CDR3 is TGTGCCAGCAGCTCCTTACCCACCGACAGGCAAGAGACCCAGTACTTC. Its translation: CASSSLPTDRQETQYF.

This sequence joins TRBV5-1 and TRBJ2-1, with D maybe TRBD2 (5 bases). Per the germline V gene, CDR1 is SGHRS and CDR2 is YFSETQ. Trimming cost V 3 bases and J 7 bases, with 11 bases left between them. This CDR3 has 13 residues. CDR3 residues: CASSYSPGNEQFF. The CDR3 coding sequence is TGCGCCAGCAGCTATTCACCGGGGAATGAGCAGTTCTTC. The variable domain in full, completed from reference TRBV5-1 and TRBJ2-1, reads KAGVTQTPRYLIKTRGQQVTLSCSPISGHRSVSWYQQTPGQGLQFLFEYFSETQRNKGNFPGRFSGRQFSNSRSEMNVSTLELGDSALYLCASSYSPGNEQFFGPGTRLTVL.

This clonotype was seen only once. CDR3 sequence reads: CASSKALPARGNTEAFF. CDR3 DNA: TGTGCCAGCAGCAAAGCACTTCCCGCCAGGGGAAACACTGAAGCTTTCTTT. The rearrangement joins TRBV21-1 to TRBJ1-1; TRBD1 is the table's D call, not checked against the DNA. TRBV21-1 is a pseudogene segment. This CDR3 contains 17 residues.

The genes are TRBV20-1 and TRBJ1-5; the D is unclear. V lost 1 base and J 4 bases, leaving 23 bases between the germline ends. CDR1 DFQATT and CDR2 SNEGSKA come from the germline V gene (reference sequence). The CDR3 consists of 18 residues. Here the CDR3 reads CSARALGFEGLANQPQHF. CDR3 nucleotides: TGCAGTGCTAGAGCTTTGGGTTTTGAGGGATTAGCAAATCAGCCCCAGCATTTT.

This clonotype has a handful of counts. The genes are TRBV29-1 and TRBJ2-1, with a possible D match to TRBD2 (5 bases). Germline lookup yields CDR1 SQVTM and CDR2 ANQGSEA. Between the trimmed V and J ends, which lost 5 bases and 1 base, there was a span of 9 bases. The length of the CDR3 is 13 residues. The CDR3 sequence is CSVLTTSYNEQFF. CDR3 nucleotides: TGCAGCGTTTTGACTACATCCTACAATGAGCAGTTCTTC.